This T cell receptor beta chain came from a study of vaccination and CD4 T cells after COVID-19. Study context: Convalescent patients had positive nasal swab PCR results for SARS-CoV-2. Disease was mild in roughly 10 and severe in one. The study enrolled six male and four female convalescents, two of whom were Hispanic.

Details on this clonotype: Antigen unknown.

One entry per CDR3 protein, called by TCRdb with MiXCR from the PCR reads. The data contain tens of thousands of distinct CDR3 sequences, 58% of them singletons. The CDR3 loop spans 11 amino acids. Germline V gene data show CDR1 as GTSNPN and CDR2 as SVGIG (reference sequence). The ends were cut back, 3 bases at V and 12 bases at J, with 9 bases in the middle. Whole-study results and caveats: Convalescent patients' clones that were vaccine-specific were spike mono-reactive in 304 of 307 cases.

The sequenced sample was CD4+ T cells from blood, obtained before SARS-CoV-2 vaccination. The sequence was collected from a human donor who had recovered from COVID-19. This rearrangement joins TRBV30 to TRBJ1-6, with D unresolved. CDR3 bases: TGTGCCTGGAGCTCCCGAGGACCCCTCCACTTT. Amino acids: CAWSSRGPLHF. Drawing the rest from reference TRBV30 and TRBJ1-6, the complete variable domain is SQTIHQWPATLVQPVGSPLSLECTVEGTSNPNLYWYRQAAGRGLQLLFYSVGIGQISSEVPQNLSASRPQDRQFILSSKKLLLSDSGFYLCAWSSRGPLHFGNGTRLTVT.